The present T cell receptor beta chain was sequenced within a study of Ad26.COV2.S vaccination and SARS-CoV-2 variants. This table comes from immunoSEQ multiplex PCR, and its TCRdb copy is limited to in-frame clones, with some not included. This table has more than 150,000 clones, approximately 88% appearing once. With V trimmed by 3 bases and J by 0 bases, 5 bases remained unmatched. The V gene's germline CDR1 is SGHDN and CDR2 FVKESK. This CDR3 is 15 amino acids long. Comments on this clone: Its target is unknown.

Findings of the study overall: Following vaccination, spike-specific CD8+ and CD4+ T cell responses reportedly exhibited substantial breadth. Greater spike-specific TCR breadth was seen in vaccine recipients than in placebo recipients. It is possible that the TCR breadth and depth analyses underestimated the total T cell responses.

Sequencing used peripheral blood, obtained after recovery from COVID-19. The J gene is TRBJ2-7, the V gene TRBV14, with 7 bases lining up with TRBD1. This receptor was identified in a human donor who had recovered from COVID-19. The DNA of the CDR3 is TGTGCCAGCAGCCAGTTAGGGGGCGACTCCTACGAGCAGTACTTC. It is translated as CASSQLGGDSYEQYF.